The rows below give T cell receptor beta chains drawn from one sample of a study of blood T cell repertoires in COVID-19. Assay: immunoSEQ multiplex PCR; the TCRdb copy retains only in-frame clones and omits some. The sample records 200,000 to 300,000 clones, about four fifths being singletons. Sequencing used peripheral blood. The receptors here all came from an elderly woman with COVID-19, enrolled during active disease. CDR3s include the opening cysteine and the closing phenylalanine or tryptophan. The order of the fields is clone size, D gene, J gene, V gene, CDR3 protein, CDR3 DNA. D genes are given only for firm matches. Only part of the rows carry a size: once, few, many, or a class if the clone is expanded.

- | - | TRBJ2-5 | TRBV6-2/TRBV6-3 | CASSSARETQYF | TGTGCCAGCAGTTCCGCCCGGGAGACCCAGTACTTC
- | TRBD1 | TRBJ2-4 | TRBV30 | CAWDGQGDIQYF | TGTGCCTGGGATGGACAGGGAGACATTCAGTACTTC
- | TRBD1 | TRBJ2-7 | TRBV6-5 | CASRKGQGQYEQYF | TGTGCCAGCAGAAAGGGACAGGGACAGTACGAGCAGTACTTC
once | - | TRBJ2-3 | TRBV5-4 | CAYRQGIDTQYF | TGTGCCTACAGGCAGGGCATAGATACGCAGTATTTT
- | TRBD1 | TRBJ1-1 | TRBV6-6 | CASRDYDRGTEAFF | TGTGCCAGCAGAGACTACGACAGGGGCACTGAAGCTTTCTTT
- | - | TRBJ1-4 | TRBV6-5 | CASSYAAGRREKLFF | TGTGCCAGCAGTTACGCGGCAGGGCGAAGAGAAAAACTGTTTTTT
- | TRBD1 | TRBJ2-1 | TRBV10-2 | CASSGQGKGERQFF | TGCGCCAGCTCCGGACAGGGGAAAGGTGAGAGGCAGTTCTTC
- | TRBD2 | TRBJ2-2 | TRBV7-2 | CASSLFSGSNTGELFF | TGTGCCAGCAGCTTATTTAGCGGGTCGAACACCGGGGAGCTGTTTTTT
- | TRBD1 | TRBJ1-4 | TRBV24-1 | CATSDFSGTGNEKLFF | TGTGCCACCAGTGATTTTAGCGGGACAGGGAATGAAAAACTGTTTTTT
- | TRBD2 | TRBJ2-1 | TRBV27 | CASSRPSGADNEQFF | TGTGCCAGCAGTCGGCCCAGCGGGGCTGACAATGAGCAGTTCTTC